These 28 T cell receptor beta chains originate from one sample sequenced in a study of blood T cell repertoires in COVID-19. Data came from immunoSEQ multiplex PCR; TCRdb stores just in-frame clones and leaves some out. The table includes a few hundred thousand clones, roughly 86% detected once. Sample: peripheral blood. The source is a man between 18 and 29 years old with active or convalescent COVID-19.

The chain has TRBV15 and TRBJ2-1; a possible D gene is TRBD2 (5 bases). Trimming cost V 3 bases and J 6 bases, with 18 bases left between them. CDR3 length equals 16 residues. Germline loops: CDR1 LNHNV, CDR2 YYDKDF (reference sequence). Here the CDR3 reads CATSSRGYSVGNEQFF. CDR3 in DNA: TGTGCCACCAGCAGCCGAGGGTATTCAGTGGGCAATGAGCAGTTCTTC.

In nucleotides, the CDR3 is TGTGCCAGCAGCTTAGGCGCCCGCAATCAGCCCCAGCATTTT. Its translation: CASSLGARNQPQHF. The chain employs TRBV7-8 and TRBJ1-5; D gene uncertain. CDR1 and CDR2 from the germline V gene are SGHVS and FQNEAQ. V was clipped by 1 base and J by 2 bases, with 6 bases between them. The CDR3 has 14 residues.

The genes are TRBV5-4 and TRBJ1-2, with D tentatively TRBD1 (5 bases). This CDR3 is built from 17 residues. V lost 3 bases and J lost 5, with 23 bases in between. CDR1 and CDR2 from the germline V gene are SGHNT and YYREEE (reference sequence). The DNA for the CDR3 is TGTGCCAGCAGCTCGCCTCAGGGCGTAGGGAGGGAATATGGCTACACCTTC. Translation gives CASSSPQGVGREYGYTF.

This clone was counted only a few times. The chain combines TRBV20-1 with TRBJ2-7, with TRBD2 identical over 9 bases. This CDR3 region has 14 residues. V trimming: 3 bases; J trimming: 3 bases; junction bases outside the gene matches: 6. CDR1 and CDR2 from the germline V gene are DFQATT and SNEGSKA (reference sequence). Written as DNA, the CDR3 is TGCAGTGCTAGTGGCGGGGGGGACTTCTACGAGCAGTACTTC. It specifies CSASGGGDFYEQYF.

In this sample, this clone turned up a few times. This chain joins TRBV18 and TRBJ2-5; maybe TRBD2 (5 bases). This CDR3 spans 13 amino acids. The V gene's germline CDR1 is KGHSH and CDR2 LQKENI. V dropped 3 bases and J dropped 2 bases, with 7 bases sitting between them. The CDR3 DNA reads TGTGCCAGCTCACCGCCGGGACAAGAGACCCAGTACTTC. Translating gives CASSPPGQETQYF.

This clone was counted a single time. The J gene is TRBJ2-3, the V gene TRBV11-2; a weak D match, TRBD2 (6 bases). CDR1 and CDR2 from the germline V gene are SGHAT and FQNNGV. V shed 2 bases and J shed 7 bases, with 13 bases lying between them. The CDR3 covers 14 residues. The CDR3 region is CASSLLAGRNTQYF. The CDR3 bases are TGTGCCAGCAGCTTATTGGCGGGGCGGAATACGCAGTATTTT.

This clone has only one observation. The chain links TRBV9 to TRBJ1-2; perhaps TRBD1 as D (5 bases). Germline loops: CDR1 SGDLS, CDR2 YYNGEE. This CDR3 region has 15 residues. V was pared by 7 bases and J by 6 bases, with 22 bases between. The chain's CDR3 is CASSKGRSTNDGYTF. The CDR3 bases are TGTGCCAGCTCCAAGGGGAGGTCAACAAATGATGGCTACACCTTC.

V gene TRBV2 combines with J gene TRBJ1-4, with D possibly being TRBD1 (5 bases). Trimming left V 7 bases short and J 8 bases short, with 14 bases between. Looked up from germline, CDR1 is SNHLY and CDR2 is FYNNEI. The CDR3 spans 13 residues. The CDR3: CASKRREAEKLFF. The CDR3 DNA follows: TGTGCCAGCAAACGCAGGGAGGCCGAAAAACTGTTTTTT.

In DNA, the CDR3 is TGTGCCAGCAGTACACGGGGAGGGGTCGACACTGAAGCTTTCTTT. This gives the protein CASSTRGGVDTEAFF. The rearrangement uses TRBV6-6 and TRBJ1-1; D may be TRBD1 (5 bases). From germline, CDR1 is MNHNY and CDR2 SVGAGI (reference sequence). This CDR3 has 15 residues. Trimming shortened V by 5 bases and J by 3 bases, and 16 bases separated the two germline ends.

The chain employs TRBV28 and TRBJ1-2; D is undetermined. Germline V gene data show CDR1 as MDHEN and CDR2 as SYDVKM. CDR3 length: 11 residues. V was clipped by 6 bases and J by 5 bases, with 7 bases between them. The CDR3 region has the DNA TGTGCCAGCAGCTCCACTTATGGCTACACCTTC. Its protein is CASSSTYGYTF.

The V gene is TRBV2, the J gene TRBJ1-2, with 11 bases lining up with TRBD1. The J segment lost 7 bases and the V segment lost 8 bases, leaving 12 bases of the junction unmatched. Germline V gene data show CDR1 as SNHLY and CDR2 as FYNNEI. The CDR3 has 15 amino acids. The CDR3 region has the DNA TGTGCCAGCCTTTCGACCGGGACAGGGGGAATTGGCTACACCTTC. It yields the protein CASLSTGTGGIGYTF.

This chain connects TRBV6-1 to TRBJ1-1; D might be TRBD1 (6 bases). V lost 0 bases to trimming and J lost 11 bases, with 22 bases between them. CDR1 and CDR2 (germline): MNHNS, SASEGT. The CDR3 spans 16 residues. The CDR3 nucleotides read TGTGCCAGCAGTGAAGCGCGGGGAGGGGGGTCTAGTACGGCTTTCTTT. Translation gives CASSEARGGGSSTAFF.

This clone was counted a single time. The chain combines TRBV7-7 with TRBJ2-5; 8 bases match TRBD2. Germline trimming cut 5 bases from V and 5 bases from J; bases unmatched to any gene: 16. This CDR3 region has 17 residues. Looked up from germline, CDR1 is SSHAT and CDR2 is FNYEAQ (reference sequence). CDR3 coding DNA: TGTGCCAGCAGCCCAGCGGGGGCGGGGGCCTACGGGGAGACCCAGTACTTC. It encodes CASSPAGAGAYGETQYF.

V gene TRBV19 combines with J gene TRBJ2-4, with D possibly TRBD1 on 5 matching bases. Germline V gene lookup returns CDR1 LNHDA and CDR2 SQIVND (reference sequence). This CDR3 is built from 17 residues. V lost 4 bases and J lost 1, with 17 bases in between. The CDR3 coding sequence is TGTGCCAGTAGTACCCGGACATTTCTATCGGCCAAAAACATTCAGTACTTC. Residues: CASSTRTFLSAKNIQYF.

This clone was seen a handful of times. J is TRBJ1-3 and V is TRBV10-1; D is uncertain. Per germline, CDR1 WNHNN and CDR2 SYGVQD (reference sequence). Trimming stripped 8 bases from V and 0 bases from J, with 11 bases between. This CDR3 spans 14 amino acids. This CDR3 reads CASGEEGSGNTIYF. DNA of the CDR3: TGCGCCAGCGGAGAGGAGGGCTCTGGAAACACCATATATTTT.

This chain uses TRBV19 with TRBJ1-3; 8 positions agree with TRBD1. V dropped 6 bases and J dropped 8; count of bases not matched to a gene: 9. There are 14 residues in the CDR3. Germline V gene data show CDR1 as LNHDA and CDR2 as SQIVND (reference sequence). The CDR3 reads CASSGRQGRDTIYF. The CDR3 nucleotides are TGTGCCAGTAGCGGAAGACAGGGGCGGGACACCATATATTTT.

The chain couples TRBV7-6 to TRBJ1-2; D not resolved. The length of the CDR3 is 14 residues. The germline V and J ends were trimmed by 0 bases and 8 bases, with 13 bases remaining between them. The V gene's germline CDR1 is SGHVS and CDR2 FNYEAQ. The CDR3 nucleotides are TGTGCCAGCAGCTTAGCTGAGGAGTCTAAAGGCTACACCTTC. Amino acid sequence: CASSLAEESKGYTF.

V gene TRBV13 combines with J gene TRBJ1-3; D gene ambiguous. Germline V gene data show CDR1 as PRHDT and CDR2 as FYEKMQ (reference sequence). This CDR3 contains 12 residues. V gave up 4 bases and J gave up 5 bases, with 6 bases separating them. The CDR3 loop reads CASSSNRNTIYF. CDR3 nucleotides: TGTGCCAGCAGCTCTAATCGAAACACCATATATTTT.

The chain combines TRBV6-5 with TRBJ2-5; 8 bases fit TRBD2. Trimming at V came to 5 bases and at J to 1 base, leaving 6 bases not matched to a gene. This CDR3 comprises 15 residues. Per the germline V gene, CDR1 is MNHEY and CDR2 is SVGAGI. CDR3 region: CASSHSGEPQETQYF. In DNA form, the CDR3 reads TGTGCCAGCAGTCATAGCGGGGAGCCCCAAGAGACCCAGTACTTC.

V usage is TRBV21-1 and J usage is TRBJ1-6; the D call TRBD1 from the table was never checked on the DNA. TRBV21-1 is assigned pseudogene status. This CDR3 is 13 amino acids long. The CDR3 reads CARDKRLNSPLHF. In DNA form, the CDR3 reads TGTGCCAGAGACAAAAGGCTGAATTCACCCCTCCACTTT.

V gene TRBV3-1 (or the pseudogene TRBV3-2) combines with J gene TRBJ1-4; 11 bases fit TRBD1. Trimming cost V 5 bases and J 8 bases; bases outside gene matches: 4. The V gene's germline CDR1 is LGHDT and CDR2 YNNKEL (reference sequence). CDR3 length: 14 residues. CDR3 sequence: CASSGTGGGEKLFF. The CDR3 coding sequence is TGTGCCAGCAGCGGGACAGGGGGTGGGGAAAAACTGTTTTTT.

The V gene is TRBV27, the J gene TRBJ1-1; D gene unclear. The CDR3 totals 12 residues. Trimming pared 4 bases from V and 4 bases from J, leaving 7 bases between. Germline lookup yields CDR1 MNHEY and CDR2 SMNVEV (reference sequence). The CDR3 region has the DNA TGTGCCAGCAGTTCCACGGGCACTGAAGCTTTCTTT. The encoded protein is CASSSTGTEAFF.

The chain links TRBV6-5 to TRBJ1-2; 9 bases line up with TRBD1. The CDR3 sequence is 16 residues long. Trimming at V came to 0 bases and at J to 5 bases, leaving 7 bases not matched to a gene. Germline V gene data show CDR1 as MNHEY and CDR2 as SVGAGI. The chain's CDR3 is CASSYSGTGNGYGYTF. The CDR3 DNA follows: TGTGCCAGCAGTTACTCAGGGACAGGGAATGGTTATGGCTACACCTTC.

The chain recombines TRBV15 with TRBJ1-4, with D unresolved. Trimming cost V 1 base and J 13 bases, with 10 bases left between them. CDR1 LNHNV and CDR2 YYDKDF come from the germline V gene (reference sequence). This CDR3 is 12 amino acids long. The CDR3 sequence is CATSRVSGGLFF. DNA for the CDR3: TGTGCCACCAGCAGAGTGTCAGGAGGACTGTTTTTT.

The chain combines TRBV5-6 with TRBJ2-6, with 7 nucleotides matching TRBD2. V lost 7 bases, J lost 0 bases, and 1 base stayed unmatched. The CDR3 contains 14 residues. Germline V gene lookup returns CDR1 SGHDT and CDR2 YYEEEE. CDR3 DNA: TGTGCCAGCGCGGGGGACTCTGGGGCCAACGTCCTGACTTTC. Amino acid sequence: CASAGDSGANVLTF.

The chain carries TRBV4-1 and TRBJ1-3, with TRBD1 as a possible D gene (5 bases). Deletions cut 5 bases from V and 0 bases from J, with 14 bases between. The length of the CDR3 is 16 residues. The germline V gene encodes CDR1 MGHRA and CDR2 YSYEKL. The CDR3 nucleotides are TGCGCCAGCAGCTCGCCTCTTAGGGGCTCTGGAAACACCATATATTTT. Translation gives CASSSPLRGSGNTIYF.

V gene TRBV9 combines with J gene TRBJ2-5; the match to TRBD2 covers 8 bases. Germline CDR1 reads SGDLS; CDR2 reads YYNGEE. The CDR3 totals 17 residues. The trim removed 4 bases at V and 2 bases at J, leaving 13 bases unmatched. The CDR3 DNA is TGTGCCAGCAGCCCCGGAACGGTAGCGGGGTTACAAGAGACCCAGTACTTC. Residues: CASSPGTVAGLQETQYF.

This chain joins TRBV5-1 and TRBJ2-1; 7 nucleotides match TRBD2. The CDR3 length is 15 residues. Germline V gene data show CDR1 as SGHRS and CDR2 as YFSETQ. J was trimmed by 3 bases and V by 1 base; bases with no gene match: 4. CDR3 nucleotides: TGCGCCAGCAGCTTGTGGCTAGCGGTCTACAATGAGCAGTTCTTC. This sequence encodes CASSLWLAVYNEQFF.